These T cell receptor beta chains were read from a single sample in a study of CD8 T cells in Susac syndrome. TCRdb re-analysed the immunoSEQ multiplex PCR reads in MiXCR, keeping a single row per CDR3 protein. The sample has some 300,000 distinct CDR3 sequences; around 91% are singletons. The sequenced sample consisted of CD8+ T cells from PBMCs. These receptors were taken from a human donor with multiple sclerosis. The CDR3 runs from the conserved cysteine through the conserved F or W. D genes are given only for firm matches. Size is omitted from some rows. Given values are once, few, many or a class for expanded clones.

J gene: TRBJ2-7; D gene: -; V gene: TRBV30; clone size: -; CDR3 protein: CAWVRSGLDYEQYF; CDR3 DNA: TGTGCCTGGGTACGGTCGGGGTTGGACTACGAGCAGTACTTC
J gene: TRBJ2-3; D gene: -; V gene: TRBV28; clone size: once; CDR3 protein: CASRVGGTDTQYF; CDR3 DNA: TGTGCCAGCAGGGTCGGGGGCACAGATACGCAGTATTTT
J gene: TRBJ2-2; D gene: -; V gene: TRBV4-3; clone size: -; CDR3 protein: CASSQALGWAGELFF; CDR3 DNA: TGCGCCAGCAGCCAAGCCCTCGGGTGGGCCGGGGAGCTGTTTTTT
J gene: TRBJ2-2; D gene: TRBD2; V gene: TRBV20-1; clone size: -; CDR3 protein: CSARGLADNTGELFF; CDR3 DNA: TGCAGTGCAAGAGGACTAGCGGATAACACCGGGGAGCTGTTTTTT
J gene: TRBJ1-6; D gene: -; V gene: TRBV27; clone size: -; CDR3 protein: CASSLGRSLYNSPLHF; CDR3 DNA: TGTGCCAGCAGTTTGGGCAGGAGCCTTTATAATTCACCCCTCCACTTT
J gene: TRBJ2-1; D gene: -; V gene: TRBV30; clone size: -; CDR3 protein: CAWSGLAGTGNEQFF; CDR3 DNA: TGTGCCTGGAGTGGTCTAGCGGGGACAGGCAATGAGCAGTTCTTC
J gene: TRBJ2-7; D gene: -; V gene: TRBV20-1; clone size: -; CDR3 protein: CSARVKDYEQYF; CDR3 DNA: TGCAGTGCTAGAGTTAAGGACTACGAGCAGTACTTC
J gene: TRBJ2-3; D gene: -; V gene: TRBV27; clone size: -; CDR3 protein: CASRPQGGDPDTQYF; CDR3 DNA: TGTGCCAGCAGGCCCCAGGGTGGGGACCCAGATACGCAGTATTTT
J gene: TRBJ2-1; D gene: TRBD2; V gene: TRBV3-1; clone size: -; CDR3 protein: CASSQYRRLAGVWEQFF; CDR3 DNA: TGTGCCAGCAGCCAATATCGCCGTCTAGCGGGAGTCTGGGAGCAGTTCTTC
J gene: TRBJ2-4; D gene: TRBD2; V gene: TRBV3-1; clone size: -; CDR3 protein: CASSQDEETSGRGAAIQYF; CDR3 DNA: TGTGCCAGCAGCCAAGATGAGGAGACTAGCGGGAGGGGTGCGGCCATTCAGTACTTC
J gene: TRBJ1-1; D gene: -; V gene: TRBV7-8; clone size: -; CDR3 protein: CASSFGEVGTEAFF; CDR3 DNA: TGTGCCAGCAGCTTCGGGGAGGTAGGGACTGAAGCTTTCTTT
J gene: TRBJ1-4; D gene: -; V gene: TRBV6-2/TRBV6-3; clone size: -; CDR3 protein: CASSHQPRSTNEKLFF; CDR3 DNA: TGTGCCAGCAGTCATCAGCCCAGATCAACTAATGAAAAACTGTTTTTT
J gene: TRBJ2-2; D gene: TRBD2; V gene: TRBV24-1; clone size: -; CDR3 protein: CATSASGTSGSTGELFF; CDR3 DNA: TGTGCCACCAGTGCCTCCGGGACTAGCGGATCCACCGGGGAGCTGTTTTTT
J gene: TRBJ2-7; D gene: -; V gene: TRBV27; clone size: -; CDR3 protein: CASSLSAVYEQYF; CDR3 DNA: TGTGCCAGCAGTTTGTCAGCGGTCTACGAGCAGTACTTC
J gene: TRBJ2-3; D gene: -; V gene: TRBV7-8; clone size: -; CDR3 protein: CASSPMPLDTQYF; CDR3 DNA: TGTGCCAGCAGCCCGATGCCTTTAGATACGCAGTATTTT
J gene: TRBJ1-1; D gene: -; V gene: TRBV11-1; clone size: -; CDR3 protein: CASHGGAAEAFF; CDR3 DNA: TGTGCCAGCCACGGAGGGGCGGCTGAAGCTTTCTTT
J gene: TRBJ1-2; D gene: -; V gene: TRBV4-1; clone size: -; CDR3 protein: CASSQVQGLNGGYTF; CDR3 DNA: TGCGCCAGCAGCCAAGTGCAGGGATTGAATGGTGGCTACACCTTC
J gene: TRBJ2-1; D gene: TRBD2; V gene: TRBV10-3; clone size: -; CDR3 protein: CAISDLWTSEYNEQFF; CDR3 DNA: TGTGCCATCAGTGATTTGTGGACTAGCGAGTACAATGAGCAGTTCTTC
J gene: TRBJ2-5; D gene: TRBD1; V gene: TRBV28; clone size: once; CDR3 protein: CASSLSAGGAGTQYF; CDR3 DNA: TGTGCCAGCAGTTTATCGGCAGGGGGCGCCGGGACCCAGTACTTC
J gene: TRBJ2-2; D gene: TRBD2; V gene: TRBV15; clone size: -; CDR3 protein: CATSRAGGPAGELFF; CDR3 DNA: TGTGCCACCAGCAGAGCGGGAGGGCCCGCCGGGGAGCTGTTTTTT
J gene: TRBJ2-1; D gene: -; V gene: TRBV6-4; clone size: once; CDR3 protein: CASSDSLAQGGDEQFF; CDR3 DNA: TGTGCCAGCAGTGACTCGCTAGCACAGGGTGGCGATGAGCAGTTCTTC
J gene: TRBJ2-3; D gene: TRBD2; V gene: TRBV6-1; clone size: -; CDR3 protein: CASSDDGTSGGATDTQYF; CDR3 DNA: TGTGCCAGCAGTGATGATGGGACTAGCGGGGGGGCTACAGATACGCAGTATTTT
J gene: TRBJ2-7; D gene: TRBD2; V gene: TRBV6-1; clone size: -; CDR3 protein: CASSPGLAGGGAYEQYF; CDR3 DNA: TGTGCCAGCAGTCCCGGACTAGCGGGTGGTGGGGCCTACGAGCAGTACTTC
J gene: TRBJ2-5; D gene: -; V gene: TRBV12-3/TRBV12-4; clone size: once; CDR3 protein: CASSLARARETQYF; CDR3 DNA: TGTGCCAGCAGTTTAGCCAGGGCCCGGGAGACCCAGTACTTC
J gene: TRBJ2-3; D gene: -; V gene: TRBV28; clone size: -; CDR3 protein: CASSAPTGKFTDTQYF; CDR3 DNA: TGTGCCAGCAGTGCTCCGACAGGCAAGTTCACAGATACGCAGTATTTT
J gene: TRBJ2-7; D gene: -; V gene: TRBV27; clone size: -; CDR3 protein: CASSPGGSPYEQYF; CDR3 DNA: TGTGCCAGCAGTCCTGGCGGTAGCCCCTACGAGCAGTACTTC
J gene: TRBJ2-2; D gene: TRBD2; V gene: TRBV6-6; clone size: -; CDR3 protein: CASGLAGSGELFF; CDR3 DNA: TGTGCCAGCGGTCTAGCGGGGTCCGGGGAGCTGTTTTTT
J gene: TRBJ2-5; D gene: TRBD1; V gene: TRBV25-1; clone size: -; CDR3 protein: CASTSPGQGKETQYF; CDR3 DNA: TGTGCCAGCACATCCCCGGGACAGGGAAAGGAGACCCAGTACTTC
J gene: TRBJ2-6; D gene: -; V gene: TRBV19; clone size: -; CDR3 protein: CASSATSGANVLTF; CDR3 DNA: TGTGCCAGTAGTGCGACCTCTGGGGCCAACGTCCTGACTTTC
J gene: TRBJ1-4; D gene: -; V gene: TRBV27; clone size: -; CDR3 protein: CASSLIGHGNEKLFF; CDR3 DNA: TGTGCCAGCAGTTTGATAGGGCATGGTAATGAAAAACTGTTTTTT
J gene: TRBJ2-1; D gene: -; V gene: TRBV10-3; clone size: -; CDR3 protein: CAIMTINEQFF; CDR3 DNA: TGTGCCATCATGACTATTAATGAGCAGTTCTTC
J gene: TRBJ2-2; D gene: -; V gene: TRBV7-8; clone size: -; CDR3 protein: CASSPGDPARFTGELFF; CDR3 DNA: TGTGCCAGCAGCCCCGGAGATCCAGCACGCTTCACCGGGGAGCTGTTTTTT
J gene: TRBJ2-1; D gene: TRBD1; V gene: TRBV14; clone size: -; CDR3 protein: CASSQARTGDLGEQFF; CDR3 DNA: TGTGCCAGCAGCCAAGCAAGGACAGGGGATCTGGGTGAGCAGTTCTTC
J gene: TRBJ2-1; D gene: -; V gene: TRBV6-4; clone size: -; CDR3 protein: CASSDSIGGDEQFF; CDR3 DNA: TGTGCCAGCAGTGACTCAATTGGGGGCGATGAGCAGTTCTTC
J gene: TRBJ1-4; D gene: -; V gene: TRBV12-3/TRBV12-4; clone size: -; CDR3 protein: CASSWRGWNEKLFF; CDR3 DNA: TGTGCCAGCAGCTGGCGGGGATGGAATGAAAAACTGTTTTTT
J gene: TRBJ1-4; D gene: -; V gene: TRBV4-3; clone size: once; CDR3 protein: CASSQNHDRNEKLFF; CDR3 DNA: TGCGCCAGCAGCCAAAACCATGACAGAAATGAAAAACTGTTTTTT
J gene: TRBJ1-2; D gene: TRBD1; V gene: TRBV7-9; clone size: -; CDR3 protein: CASTRNSGPGQVFGYTF; CDR3 DNA: TGTGCCAGCACCCGGAACTCCGGTCCGGGACAGGTCTTTGGCTACACCTTC
J gene: TRBJ1-1; D gene: -; V gene: TRBV7-2; clone size: -; CDR3 protein: CASSESRMNTEAFF; CDR3 DNA: TGTGCCAGCAGCGAAAGTAGGATGAACACTGAAGCTTTCTTT
J gene: TRBJ1-1; D gene: -; V gene: TRBV30; clone size: -; CDR3 protein: CAWSLGGSLTEAFF; CDR3 DNA: TGTGCCTGGAGTCTCGGGGGGAGTTTAACTGAAGCTTTCTTT